One and the same sample provided the 7 T cell receptor beta chains below, sequenced in a study of blood T cell repertoires in COVID-19. Profiling relied on immunoSEQ multiplex PCR, and the TCRdb table lists in-frame clones only, not all of them. Here the sample spans around 70,000 clones, around 82% being singletons. The sequencing input was peripheral blood. These receptors originate from a man aged 60 to 69 with acute or convalescent COVID-19.

This clone has a handful of counts. The chain has TRBV5-4 and TRBJ2-1; 10 bases are a match to TRBD1. The V and J ends lost 3 bases and 7 bases, in that order; junction bases with no gene match: 10. Germline V gene data show CDR1 as SGHNT and CDR2 as YYREEE (reference sequence). This CDR3 has 16 amino acids. CDR3 sequence: CASSSDLTGGMNEQFF. CDR3 DNA sequence: TGTGCCAGCAGCTCTGACCTGACAGGGGGCATGAATGAGCAGTTCTTC.

The chain uses TRBV9 and TRBJ2-2; TRBD2 matches at 9 bases. V trimming: 3 bases; J trimming: 3 bases; junction bases outside the gene matches: 6. Germline loops: CDR1 SGDLS, CDR2 YYNGEE. The CDR3 is made up of 16 amino acids. For the CDR3, the DNA is TGTGCCAGCAGCGCCGTCGCGGGGGGGCACACCGGGGAGCTGTTTTTT. Translated, it gives CASSAVAGGHTGELFF. Variable domain in full (rest from reference TRBV9 and TRBJ2-2): DSGVTQTPKHLITATGQRVTLRCSPRSGDLSVYWYQQSLDQGLQFLIQYYNGEERAKGNILERFSAQQFPDLHSELNLSSLELGDSALYFCASSAVAGGHTGELFFGEGSRLTVL.

V is TRBV11-2 and J is TRBJ1-1, with a weak D call TRBD1 (6 bases). Trimming took 5 bases from V and 7 from J, leaving 11 bases between them. There are 12 residues in the CDR3. The germline V gene has CDR1 SGHAT and CDR2 FQNNGV. The CDR3 DNA is TGTGCCAGCAGCGCACAGGGTCATGAAGCTTTCTTT. Protein product: CASSAQGHEAFF.

The chain uses TRBV25-1 and TRBJ1-1; 7 bases fit TRBD1. After removal of 6 bases from V and 0 bases from J, the junction contained 4 bases not matched to a gene. Per the germline V gene, CDR1 is MGHDK and CDR2 is SYGVNS. The length of the CDR3 is 14 residues. The CDR3 loop is CASSLTGVNTEAFF. The CDR3 DNA is TGTGCCAGCAGCCTCACAGGGGTGAACACTGAAGCTTTCTTT.

The chain links TRBV4-3 to TRBJ1-1; no reliable D call. The CDR3 consists of 13 residues. CDR1 is LGHNA, CDR2 YSLEER, per germline. The V end was cut by 1 base, the J end by 5 bases, with 8 bases between. CDR3 nucleotide sequence: TGCGCCAGCAGCCAAGTGGGAGGTACTGAAGCTTTCTTT. This sequence encodes CASSQVGGTEAFF.

The chain links TRBV7-2 to TRBJ2-3; D gene unclear. V lost 0 bases to trimming and J lost 1 base, with 20 bases between them. This CDR3 is 19 amino acids long. Germline CDR1 and CDR2: SGHTA and FQGNSA. CDR3 amino acids: CASSLANTHEVLGTDTQYF. The CDR3 DNA follows: TGTGCCAGCAGCTTAGCAAACACGCATGAGGTGCTTGGCACAGATACGCAGTATTTT.

The chain is built from TRBV11-2 and TRBJ2-3; 8 bases are a match to TRBD2. This CDR3 is built from 15 residues. Per germline, CDR1 SGHAT and CDR2 FQNNGV. V gave up 3 bases and J gave up 2 bases; unmatched junction bases: 4. The CDR3 nucleotides are TGTGCCAGCAGCTTTAGCGGGGACCACACAGATACGCAGTATTTT. It translates to CASSFSGDHTDTQYF.